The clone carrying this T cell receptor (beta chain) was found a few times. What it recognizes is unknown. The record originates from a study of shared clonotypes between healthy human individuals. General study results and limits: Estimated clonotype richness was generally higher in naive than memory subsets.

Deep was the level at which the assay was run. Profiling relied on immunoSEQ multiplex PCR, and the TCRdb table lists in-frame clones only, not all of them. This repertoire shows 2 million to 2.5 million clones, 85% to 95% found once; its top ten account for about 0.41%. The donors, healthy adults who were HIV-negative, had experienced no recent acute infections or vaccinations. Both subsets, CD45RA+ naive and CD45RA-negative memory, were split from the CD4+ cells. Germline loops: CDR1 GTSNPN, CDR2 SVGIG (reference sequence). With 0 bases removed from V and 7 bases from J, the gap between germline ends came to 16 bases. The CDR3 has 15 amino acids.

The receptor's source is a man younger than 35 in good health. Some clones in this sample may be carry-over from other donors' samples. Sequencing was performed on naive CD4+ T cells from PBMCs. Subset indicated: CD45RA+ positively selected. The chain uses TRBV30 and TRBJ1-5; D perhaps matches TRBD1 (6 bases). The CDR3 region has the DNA TGTGCCTGGAGTGTAGGTGGGGGGGGCGTCCAGCCCCAGCATTTT. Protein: CAWSVGGGGVQPQHF.